This entry lists 18 T cell receptor beta chains sequenced from one sample in a study of tumor-infiltrating lymphocytes in localized non-small cell lung cancer. This table comes from immunoSEQ multiplex PCR, and its TCRdb copy is limited to in-frame clones, with some not included. The data show about 21,000 clones, more than 75% seen once. Sequenced: lung tumor tissue. These receptors all stem from a human donor with non-small cell lung cancer.

The chain employs TRBV11-1 and TRBJ1-3, with D possibly TRBD1 on 5 matching bases. Germline CDR1 reads SGHAT; CDR2 reads FQDESV (reference sequence). Trimming shortened V by 5 bases and J by 0 bases, and 14 bases separated the two germline ends. The CDR3 runs 16 residues. The CDR3 region has the DNA TGTGCCAGCAGCCAAACCTGGGGCTACTCTGGAAACACCATATATTTT. Translated, it gives CASSQTWGYSGNTIYF. Complete variable domain (other parts from reference TRBV11-1 and TRBJ1-3): EAEVAQSPRYKITEKSQAVAFWCDPISGHATLYWYRQILGQGPELLVQFQDESVVDDSQLPKDRFSAERLKGVDSTLKIQPAELGDSAMYLCASSQTWGYSGNTIYFGEGSWLTVV.

The chain carries TRBV27 and TRBJ1-1; D perhaps matches TRBD1 (6 bases). This CDR3 spans 12 amino acids. With 2 bases removed from V and 7 bases from J, the gap between germline ends came to 8 bases. CDR1 MNHEY and CDR2 SMNVEV come from the germline V gene (reference sequence). CDR3 DNA sequence: TGTGCCAGCAGTTTAATAGGGGGTGAAGCTTTCTTT. Translating gives CASSLIGGEAFF.

V gene TRBV30 combines with J gene TRBJ1-1, with D possibly matching TRBD1 (6 bases). Trimming removed 4 bases from V and 1 base from J, with 13 bases in between. Germline V CDR1 and CDR2: GTSNPN, SVGIG (reference sequence). The CDR3 extends over 14 amino acids. The CDR3 loop is CAWNLQGSNTEAFF. CDR3 sequence (DNA): TGTGCCTGGAACCTACAGGGTTCGAACACTGAAGCTTTCTTT.

V gene TRBV11-2 combines with J gene TRBJ2-1; 13 bases are a match to TRBD2. J was trimmed by 8 bases and V by 6 bases; bases with no gene match: 4. Germline CDR1 SGHAT, CDR2 FQNNGV. The CDR3 is 14 amino acids. CDR3 nucleotides: TGTGCCAGCAGTAGGACTAGCGGGAGCTATGAGCAGTTCTTC. This codes for CASSRTSGSYEQFF.

This clone was picked up a small number of times. The chain combines TRBV4-3 with TRBJ2-6; D ambiguous. V lost 1 base and J 0 bases, leaving 4 bases between the germline ends. Looked up from germline, CDR1 is LGHNA and CDR2 is YSLEER. CDR3 length equals 15 residues. The DNA of the CDR3 is TGCGCCAGCAGCCAAGGCCCCTCTGGGGCCAACGTCCTGACTTTC. Translated: CASSQGPSGANVLTF.

This chain links TRBV7-2 with TRBJ1-1; 9 bases are a match to TRBD1. CDR3 length equals 13 residues. The V gene end was trimmed by 5 bases and the J gene end by 9 bases; junction bases not matched to a gene: 7. Looked up from germline, CDR1 is SGHTA and CDR2 is FQGNSA. This chain's CDR3 is CASSGQGWTQAFF. The DNA of the CDR3 is TGTGCCAGCAGCGGACAGGGGTGGACCCAAGCTTTCTTT.

This clone was seen a handful of times. This sequence joins TRBV30 and TRBJ2-7; D gene ambiguous. With 5 bases removed from V and 2 bases from J, the gap between germline ends came to 7 bases. The CDR3 extends over 11 amino acids. The germline gives CDR1 GTSNPN, CDR2 SVGIG (reference sequence). Here the CDR3 reads CAWGKTYEQYF. CDR3 sequence (DNA): TGTGCCTGGGGTAAAACCTACGAGCAGTACTTC.

This chain joins TRBV6-5 and TRBJ1-1; D uncertain. Germline loops: CDR1 MNHEY, CDR2 SVGAGI. The CDR3 spans 13 residues. As DNA, the CDR3 is TGTGCAAGCCCCTGTGGGGAATGGACTGAAGCTTTCTTT. This encodes CASPCGEWTEAFF.

The CDR3 spells CASRVVAGPYEQYF. CDR3 DNA sequence: TGTGCCAGCAGGGTCGTGGCGGGACCCTACGAGCAGTACTTC. The chain has TRBV6-4 and TRBJ2-7; tentatively, D is TRBD2 (6 bases). V lost 6 bases and J lost 2, with 14 bases in between. Germline CDR1 reads MRHNA; CDR2 reads SNTAGT. The CDR3 sequence is 14 residues long.

The chain recombines TRBV4-2 with TRBJ2-1; a possible D gene is TRBD2 (6 bases). The CDR3 is 17 residues long. Germline assignment: CDR1 LGHNA and CDR2 YNFKEQ. V was pared by 1 base and J by 8 bases, with 21 bases between. CDR3 in amino acids: CASSQVEWGGRGYEQFF. Written as DNA, the CDR3 is TGTGCCAGCAGCCAAGTGGAATGGGGAGGTCGAGGGTATGAGCAGTTCTTC.

The chain carries TRBV7-9 and TRBJ2-7; 13 nucleotides align to TRBD2. Trimming cost V 5 bases and J 6 bases; bases outside gene matches: 7. The germline gives CDR1 SEHNR, CDR2 FQNEAQ (reference sequence). There are 15 residues in the CDR3. The chain's CDR3 is CASSQPGLAGTEQYF. CDR3 DNA sequence: TGTGCCAGCAGCCAACCGGGACTAGCGGGGACCGAGCAGTACTTC. Drawing the rest from reference TRBV7-9 and TRBJ2-7, the complete variable domain is DTGVSQNPRHKITKRGQNVTFRCDPISEHNRLYWYRQTLGQGPEFLTYFQNEAQLEKSRLLSDRFSAERPKGSFSTLEIQRTEQGDSAMYLCASSQPGLAGTEQYFGPGTRLTVT.

The rearrangement links TRBV10-3 to TRBJ2-3, with D uncertain. The germline V gene has CDR1 ENHRY and CDR2 SYGVKD. V lost 3 bases and J 5 bases, leaving 9 bases between the germline ends. The CDR3 covers 13 residues. The CDR3 coding sequence is TGTGCCATCAGTGACGCCAGCGAAGATACGCAGTATTTT. Its protein is CAISDASEDTQYF.

The chain recombines TRBV5-4 with TRBJ2-2; 10 bases fit TRBD1. Germline V gene data show CDR1 as SGHNT and CDR2 as YYREEE (reference sequence). The J segment lost 7 bases and the V segment lost 0 bases, leaving 3 bases of the junction unmatched. The CDR3 loop spans 15 amino acids. CDR3 coding DNA: TGTGCCAGCAGCTTGGAGGACAGGGGGAGCGGGGAGCTGTTTTTT. Translated: CASSLEDRGSGELFF.

The chain joins TRBV7-2 to TRBJ1-2; no reliable D call. V was shortened by 4 bases and J by 8 bases, with 14 bases between the two germline ends. CDR1 is SGHTA, CDR2 FQGNSA, per germline. The CDR3 runs to 13 residues. The CDR3 region has the DNA TGTGCCAGCAGCTCTCGCCCGGGCACGGGCTACACCTTC. Amino acids: CASSSRPGTGYTF.

The V and J genes are TRBV7-9 and TRBJ2-1, with D unclear. Germline CDR1 reads SEHNR; CDR2 reads FQNEAQ (reference sequence). The CDR3 extends over 13 amino acids. V was cut by 3 bases and J by 5 bases, with 8 bases left in between. CDR3 protein: CASSLGTHNEQFF. CDR3 nucleotides: TGTGCCAGCAGCTTGGGCACACACAATGAGCAGTTCTTC.

The chain carries TRBV6-1 and TRBJ2-2; possibly TRBD1 or TRBD2 for D (6 bases each). The germline V gene encodes CDR1 MNHNS and CDR2 SASEGT. The CDR3 covers 13 residues. The V and J ends lost 8 bases and 4 bases respectively, with 11 bases between them. The CDR3: CASGGGSTGELFF. In nucleotides, the CDR3 is TGTGCCAGCGGAGGGGGGAGCACCGGGGAGCTGTTTTTT.

The V gene is TRBV10-2, the J gene TRBJ2-3; a weak D match, TRBD1 (6 bases). Germline CDR1 WSHSY, CDR2 SAAADI. The germline V and J ends were trimmed by 8 bases and 2 bases, with 8 bases remaining between them. This CDR3 is built from 12 residues. CDR3 amino acids: CASEGDTDTQYF. CDR3 nucleotide sequence: TGCGCCAGCGAGGGGGACACAGATACGCAGTATTTT.

The rearrangement uses TRBV14 and TRBJ1-2; tentative D call: TRBD1 (5 bases). The CDR3 loop spans 15 amino acids. Trimming shortened V by 1 base and J by 7 bases, and 16 bases separated the two germline ends. In germline, CDR1 is SGHDN, CDR2 FVKESK. The CDR3 spells CASSQGRQGLSGYTF. The DNA for the CDR3 is TGTGCCAGCAGCCAAGGTCGGCAGGGATTATCTGGCTACACCTTC.